This T cell receptor beta chain was sequenced for a study of long-term antiretroviral therapy in people with HIV. Study observations and caveats: With ART, diversity went up but was still lower than in transplant donor controls. Clones that expanded before ART (that is, prior to treatment) dominated the repertoire at all time points.

V lost 1 base to trimming and J lost 4 bases, with 8 bases between them. CDR3 length: 14 residues. Germline CDR1 and CDR2: SGHVS and FQNEAQ. Survey-level resolution applied to immunoSEQ assay v3.0. TCRdb's copy holds only in-frame clones and misses some; the assay was immunoSEQ multiplex PCR. Here the sample spans around 9,800 clones, around 81% being singletons. On this clone itself: Its antigen is currently unknown.

Source: unsorted PBMCs, taken 1.8 years after starting antiretroviral therapy. The clonotype was recovered from a man aged 35 to 55 with HIV. This rearrangement joins TRBV7-8 to TRBJ1-5; D is ambiguous. As DNA, the CDR3 is TGTGCCAGCAGCTTAGGCGCCAGGAATCAGCCCCAGCATTTT. Its protein product is CASSLGARNQPQHF.